Presented here are 9 T cell receptor beta chains from one specimen sequenced in a study of blood T cell repertoires in COVID-19 (dated by TCRdb to 2018 to 2020). Receptor amplification or capture employed the immunoSEQ multiplex PCR assay. What TCRdb holds here is the immuneACCESS table cut down to in-frame rearrangements. Part of the clones is not present; checked against another copy, under half of the missing clones reflect an unresolved V gene, and the others are unexplained. The sample includes 200,000 to 250,000 clones, with around 88% observed a single time. Roughly 14% of the sample is held by the ten biggest clonotypes. Material for sequencing was PBMCs or T cells enriched from blood (not recorded which). The source is a woman aged 45-65 years with acute COVID-19.

This chain uses TRBV5-5 with TRBJ2-6; 11 positions match TRBD1. With V trimmed by 1 base and J by 2 bases, 2 bases remained unmatched. Germline CDR1 reads SGHKS; CDR2 reads YYEKEE (reference sequence). The CDR3 is made up of 17 amino acids. Here the CDR3 DNA reads TGTGCCAGCAGCTTGCGGGACAGGGGGGCTGGGGCCAACGTCCTGACTTTC. This sequence encodes CASSLRDRGAGANVLTF.

The V and J genes are TRBV4-1 and TRBJ2-7, with 9 bases lining up with TRBD2. The ends lost 1 base at V and 6 bases at J; junction bases unmatched: 7. This CDR3 spans 15 amino acids. Germline lookup yields CDR1 MGHRA and CDR2 YSYEKL. Written as DNA, the CDR3 is TGCGCCAGCAGCCAAGGACTAGCGGATTATTTCGAGCAGTACTTC. This codes for CASSQGLADYFEQYF.

This clone has a single count. This sequence joins TRBV24-1 and TRBJ1-5, with 8 nucleotides matching TRBD1. CDR3 length: 15 amino acids. V dropped 7 bases and J dropped 2; count of bases not matched to a gene: 6. Germline lookup yields CDR1 KGHDR and CDR2 SFDVKD. The CDR3 DNA is TGTGCCACCAGCACGACAGGGGCGGGCAATCAGCCCCAGCATTTT. It specifies CATSTTGAGNQPQHF.

The rearrangement uses TRBV28 and TRBJ2-3; D perhaps matches TRBD2 (5 bases). Trimming took off 7 bases at V and 3 bases at J, with 20 bases between the two ends. There are 16 residues in the CDR3. Germline CDR1 MDHEN, CDR2 SYDVKM. The CDR3 DNA reads TGTGCCAGCAACTCTCCACTACAGCGCGGGACAGATACGCAGTATTTT. Residues: CASNSPLQRGTDTQYF.

The V call is TRBV30, the J call TRBJ2-7, with 9 positions matching TRBD1. Germline V gives CDR1 GTSNPN, CDR2 SVGIG (reference sequence). With 2 bases clipped from V and 6 bases from J, the junction kept 8 bases outside the gene matches. This CDR3 region has 14 residues. CDR3 DNA: TGTGCCTGGAGTAAACGGGACAGGGTGGGCGAGCAGTACTTC. This gives the protein CAWSKRDRVGEQYF.

This clone was seen more than once but under ten times. The chain employs TRBV19 and TRBJ1-5; the D gene is possibly TRBD1 (6 bases). Germline loops: CDR1 LNHDA, CDR2 SQIVND (reference sequence). The germline V and J ends were trimmed by 1 base and 6 bases, with 22 bases remaining between them. The CDR3 runs to 18 residues. CDR3 amino acids: CASSIVRTDYIDSQPQHF. DNA of the CDR3: TGTGCCAGTAGTATAGTTCGGACAGACTATATCGATAGTCAGCCCCAGCATTTT.

The chain joins TRBV15 to TRBJ2-1, with 10 bases that match TRBD2. The germline V gene has CDR1 LNHNV and CDR2 YYDKDF (reference sequence). Trimming at V came to 0 bases and at J to 8 bases, leaving 7 bases not matched to a gene. The CDR3 length is 16 residues. The CDR3 DNA reads TGTGCCACCAGCAGAGATAAACTAGCGGGACTGGATGAGCAGTTCTTC. It yields the protein CATSRDKLAGLDEQFF.

This clone was recorded once. The genes are TRBV28 and TRBJ1-5, with 8 bases fitting TRBD1. V gave up 6 bases and J gave up 2 bases; unmatched junction bases: 3. This CDR3 is built from 14 residues. CDR1 and CDR2 from the germline V gene are MDHEN and SYDVKM. The CDR3 is CASRQQGGNQPQHF. The CDR3 coding sequence is TGTGCCAGCAGACAACAGGGGGGCAATCAGCCCCAGCATTTT.

The chain carries TRBV6-5 and TRBJ1-5; no clear D gene. V lost 6 bases and J 2 bases, leaving 11 bases between the germline ends. Germline CDR1 MNHEY, CDR2 SVGAGI. This CDR3 has 14 residues. Here the CDR3 DNA reads TGTGCCAGCAGCCCGGACTGGGGCAATCAGCCCCAGCATTTT. Its protein product is CASSPDWGNQPQHF.